These 30 T cell receptor beta chains came from one sample sequenced in a study of beta chain features in type 1 diabetes (dated 2018 in TCRdb). General findings and caveats noted by the study authors: A moderate but significant shortening of TCRB CDR3 length was observed in type 1 diabetes patients in all four CD4+ subsets.

Libraries were made using the immunoSEQ multiplex PCR assay. The entire amount of isolated RNA was reverse transcribed using the High Capacity cDNA Reverse Transcription Kit, so the sequenced TCRB transcripts were expressed ones. TCRdb carries this immuneACCESS record with in-frame sequences only. Its versions omit some clonotypes, under half of them owing to an unresolved V gene in the studies checked, with the rest unexplained. The sample table holds some 640,000 clones, of which roughly 13% were seen once. Together, the top ten hold around 0.04% of the sample. Their target antigens are unknown. The specimen was naive CD4+ T cells from blood. The cell subset or site label here, explained by the study, means: true naive CD4+ T cells. All receptors derive from a man aged 18 to 35 with type 1 diabetes.

The genes are TRBV30 and TRBJ1-6; 7 bases match TRBD1. In germline, CDR1 is GTSNPN, CDR2 SVGIG (reference sequence). Trimming cost V 2 bases and J 6 bases; bases outside gene matches: 4. This CDR3 comprises 14 residues. CDR3 in amino acids: CAWSRGGSNSPLHF. In DNA form, the CDR3 reads TGTGCCTGGAGTAGAGGGGGCAGTAATTCACCCCTCCACTTT.

The chain links TRBV7-2 to TRBJ2-3; D unresolved. V was trimmed by 10 bases and J by 0 bases, leaving 14 bases between them. This CDR3 is 14 amino acids long. Germline V CDR1 and CDR2: SGHTA, FQGNSA. CDR3: CATKRSMSTDTQYF. In DNA, the CDR3 is TGTGCCACCAAAAGGAGTATGAGCACAGATACGCAGTATTTT.

V gene TRBV7-9 combines with J gene TRBJ2-1; D unclear. From germline, CDR1 is SEHNR and CDR2 FQNEAQ (reference sequence). V was cut by 1 base and J by 5 bases, with 12 bases left in between. The CDR3 totals 15 residues. The CDR3 sequence is CASSLGLGSHNEQFF. The CDR3 DNA reads as TGTGCCAGCAGCTTAGGTTTGGGCAGCCACAATGAGCAGTTCTTC.

The chain carries TRBV19 and TRBJ2-7; D could derive from TRBD1 or TRBD2 (6 bases each). Germline V lookup: CDR1 LNHDA, CDR2 SQIVND (reference sequence). V lost 6 bases and J lost 1, with 16 bases in between. The CDR3 runs to 15 residues. The CDR3 nucleotides read TGTGCCAGTAGCCCAGGAGGGGGGCCATCCTACGAGCAGTACTTC. Its translation is CASSPGGGPSYEQYF.

This clone was detected a few times. The gene calls are TRBV30 and TRBJ1-4; the D gene is possibly TRBD1 (5 bases). The germline CDR1 and CDR2 sequences are GTSNPN and SVGIG (reference sequence). The CDR3 runs 14 residues. The V gene lost 4 bases and the J gene lost 0 bases, with 9 bases spanning the gap. CDR3 sequence reads: CAWNQGPTNEKLFF. The CDR3 coding sequence is TGTGCCTGGAACCAGGGCCCAACTAATGAAAAACTGTTTTTT.

This chain connects TRBV7-3 to TRBJ2-3; D not resolved. Germline V lookup: CDR1 SGHTA, CDR2 FQGTGA. V was pared by 5 bases and J by 2 bases, with 11 bases between. The CDR3 has 14 residues. The DNA for the CDR3 is TGTGCCAGCAGCCCCTCTCATTCCACAGATACGCAGTATTTT. Encoded protein: CASSPSHSTDTQYF.

This clone was detected a few times. The chain employs TRBV5-1 and TRBJ2-5; D possibly corresponds to TRBD2 (5 bases). Deletions cut 5 bases from V and 5 bases from J, with 19 bases between. Per germline, CDR1 SGHRS and CDR2 YFSETQ. CDR3 length: 15 residues. The CDR3 is CASRLSTLREETQYF. DNA of the CDR3: TGCGCCAGCAGGCTATCTACTCTAAGGGAGGAGACCCAGTACTTC.

The chain recombines TRBV6-1 with TRBJ1-5; D unresolved. V shed 1 base and J shed 4 bases, with 17 bases lying between them. Germline-derived CDR1 and CDR2 are MNHNS and SASEGT. The CDR3 consists of 17 residues. CDR3 residues: CASSEGPGSLKNQPQHF. The CDR3 coding sequence is TGTGCCAGCAGTGAAGGTCCGGGGAGCTTGAAAAATCAGCCCCAGCATTTT.

This clone turned up a few times. This chain links TRBV6-5 with TRBJ2-2; D is unclear. Germline CDR1 reads MNHEY; CDR2 reads SVGAGI. V lost 2 bases, J lost 6 bases, and 13 bases lay in between. This CDR3 has 15 residues. CDR3 nucleotides: TGTGCCAGCAGTTACAACAGCGTTAGCCCCGGGGAGCTGTTTTTT. This translates into CASSYNSVSPGELFF.

This clone was counted only a few times. CDR3 in DNA: TGTGCCGGGTCCGGGACAGGGGACCCTCCCCAGCATTTT. This encodes CAGSGTGDPPQHF. The chain recombines TRBV2 with TRBJ1-5, with TRBD1 matching 10 bases. CDR3 length: 13 residues. With 11 bases clipped from V and 10 bases from J, the junction kept 11 bases outside the gene matches. Germline values: CDR1 SNHLY, CDR2 FYNNEI.

This clone was picked up a small number of times. The chain carries TRBV4-3 and TRBJ1-2, with D hard to call. The CDR3 has 15 residues. The V end lost 7 bases, the J end lost 0 bases, and 15 bases lay between the germline ends. Germline values: CDR1 LGHNA, CDR2 YSLEER. CDR3 residues: CASTSKVTSNYGYTF. The CDR3, as DNA: TGCGCCAGCACCTCTAAGGTTACATCTAACTATGGCTACACCTTC.

The chain is built from TRBV11-2 and TRBJ2-2; a weak D match, TRBD2 (6 bases). V was cut by 3 bases and J by 7 bases, with 6 bases left in between. The CDR3 length is 12 residues. Germline V gene lookup returns CDR1 SGHAT and CDR2 FQNNGV. The CDR3 DNA reads TGTGCCAGCAGCTTGGAGGGCGGGGAGCTGTTTTTT. Translating it yields CASSLEGGELFF.

The sample holds a few counts of this clone. In nucleotides, the CDR3 is TGTGCCAGTCCCTCGGGTTCCTACAATGAGCAGTTCTTC. Protein: CASPSGSYNEQFF. V gene TRBV2 combines with J gene TRBJ2-1, with D unresolved. Germline-derived CDR1 and CDR2 are SNHLY and FYNNEI. Trimming took 9 bases from V and 1 from J, leaving 10 bases between them. The CDR3 has 13 amino acids.

V usage is TRBV5-6 and J usage is TRBJ2-7, with D possibly matching TRBD1 (5 bases). The CDR3 extends over 15 amino acids. Germline values: CDR1 SGHDT, CDR2 YYEEEE. V lost 6 bases to trimming and J lost 4 bases, with 20 bases between them. The CDR3 nucleotides are TGTGCCAGCACCCCCACCCGGGCCGGACAATACGAGCAGTACTTC. It codes for CASTPTRAGQYEQYF.

This sequence joins TRBV28 and TRBJ2-2, with a weak D call TRBD2 (5 bases). Germline CDR1 MDHEN, CDR2 SYDVKM. The CDR3 covers 12 residues. V shed 5 bases and J shed 6 bases, with 7 bases lying between them. CDR3 sequence (DNA): TGTGCCAGCAGTGAGAGGGCCGGGGAGCTGTTTTTT. Amino acids: CASSERAGELFF.

This clone occurred a few times. Written as DNA, the CDR3 is TGCGCCAGCAGCCTACAGGGGGTTCATCAGCCCCAGCATTTT. Its protein is CASSLQGVHQPQHF. The chain has TRBV4-1 and TRBJ1-5, with 8 bases that match TRBD1. Looked up from germline, CDR1 is MGHRA and CDR2 is YSYEKL. The CDR3 is 14 residues long. J was trimmed by 5 bases and V by 4 bases; bases with no gene match: 4.

The genes are TRBV6-6 and TRBJ1-2; no clear D gene. Germline CDR1 reads MNHNY; CDR2 reads SVGAGI (reference sequence). This CDR3 is 16 amino acids long. Trimming removed 0 bases from V and 4 bases from J, with 15 bases in between. The CDR3 bases are TGTGCCAGCAGTTACTCAGAGGTCCCAGCGACCTATGGCTACACCTTC. This encodes CASSYSEVPATYGYTF.

CDR3 in DNA: TGCGCCAGCAGGTCGGAGAGGACGGATTCCTACAATGAGCAGTTCTTC. Translated: CASRSERTDSYNEQFF. V usage is TRBV5-1 and J usage is TRBJ2-1; D gene uncertain. The germline gives CDR1 SGHRS, CDR2 YFSETQ. CDR3 length: 16 amino acids. Trimming took off 5 bases at V and 1 base at J, with 16 bases between the two ends.

The V and J genes are TRBV10-3 and TRBJ2-6; D is unresolved. V lost 6 bases to trimming and J lost 0 bases, with 6 bases between them. The germline gives CDR1 ENHRY, CDR2 SYGVKD. This CDR3 comprises 14 residues. CDR3 nucleotide sequence: TGTGCCATCAGCGACACCTCTGGGGCCAACGTCCTGACTTTC. The encoded protein is CAISDTSGANVLTF.

This clone was detected only a few times. The genes are TRBV21-1 and TRBJ2-1; whether TRBD1, the table's D call, matches the DNA was not checked. TRBV21-1 is a listed pseudogene. This CDR3 contains 16 residues. As DNA, the CDR3 is TGTGCCAATAGACAGGGGAACTTGGGGCGAATGGATGAGCAGTTCTTC. The encoded protein is CANRQGNLGRMDEQFF.

The gene calls are TRBV7-2 and TRBJ1-2; D uncertain. CDR3 size: 15 residues. Trimming removed 1 base at V and 0 bases at J, with 9 bases between. CDR1 SGHTA and CDR2 FQGNSA come from the germline V gene. CDR3 protein: CASSLGREANYGYTF. The CDR3, as DNA: TGTGCCAGCAGCTTAGGGCGGGAAGCTAACTATGGCTACACCTTC.

This clone was detected only a few times. The chain employs TRBV19 and TRBJ2-2, with D tentatively TRBD1 or TRBD2 (5 bases each). V lost 6 bases, J lost 0 bases, and 17 bases lay in between. This CDR3 has 17 amino acids. Germline loops: CDR1 LNHDA, CDR2 SQIVND (reference sequence). The DNA of the CDR3 is TGTGCCAGTAGCAATACACGGGGCAGGGCGAACACCGGGGAGCTGTTTTTT. It yields the protein CASSNTRGRANTGELFF. Based on the CDR3 plus reference TRBV19 and TRBJ2-2, the full variable domain is DGGITQSPKYLFRKEGQNVTLSCEQNLNHDAMYWYRQDPGQGLRLIYYSQIVNDFQKGDIAEGYSVSREKKESFPLTVTSAQKNPTAFYLCASSNTRGRANTGELFFGEGSRLTVL.

The chain carries TRBV5-1 and TRBJ2-7; D ambiguous. The germline V and J ends were trimmed by 0 bases and 7 bases, with 11 bases remaining between them. This CDR3 contains 13 residues. In germline, CDR1 is SGHRS, CDR2 YFSETQ. For the CDR3, the DNA is TGCGCCAGCAGCTTGGCCGAACCCCGGGAGCAGTACTTC. This gives the protein CASSLAEPREQYF.

The chain has TRBV9 and TRBJ1-1; 8 bases match TRBD1. The CDR3 totals 17 residues. The V and J ends lost 4 bases and 3 bases, in that order; junction bases with no gene match: 14. The germline V gene has CDR1 SGDLS and CDR2 YYNGEE. The CDR3 nucleotides read TGTGCCAGCAGCCTCTCTCCTCTCGACAGGGGAGACACTGAAGCTTTCTTT. It codes for CASSLSPLDRGDTEAFF.

A few counts support this clone. Other nucleotide sequences in the sample specify the same CDR3. The CDR3 region is CASSQGGSYNEQFF. CDR3 nucleotide sequence: TGCGCCAGCAGCCAAGGGGGTAGTTACAATGAGCAGTTCTTC. V and J are TRBV4-3 and TRBJ2-1, with unresolved D. V was shortened by 1 base and J by 4 bases, with 8 bases between the two germline ends. Germline V lookup: CDR1 LGHNA, CDR2 YSLEER. This CDR3 is 14 amino acids long.

This clone was detected a few times. This chain uses TRBV6-5 with TRBJ2-1; D unresolved. The CDR3 is 15 residues long. The V and J ends lost 6 bases and 8 bases respectively, with 20 bases between them. CDR1 is MNHEY, CDR2 SVGAGI, per germline. The CDR3 loop is CASSRSPDFAHEQFF. In DNA, the CDR3 is TGTGCCAGCAGCCGTAGCCCTGACTTCGCCCATGAGCAGTTCTTC.

The chain combines TRBV7-2 with TRBJ2-1, with TRBD2 matching over 7 bases. The germline V gene has CDR1 SGHTA and CDR2 FQGNSA. V lost 3 bases, J lost 5 bases, and 7 bases stayed unmatched. This CDR3 has 15 residues. In DNA, the CDR3 is TGTGCCAGCAGCTTTTCCGGACTAGGCAACAATGAGCAGTTCTTC. Translating gives CASSFSGLGNNEQFF.

The chain has TRBV4-3 and TRBJ2-2, with a tentative D call TRBD1 (5 bases). CDR1 and CDR2 from the germline V gene are LGHNA and YSLEER. V lost 1 base to trimming and J lost 0 bases, with 9 bases between them. This CDR3 has 16 amino acids. CDR3 sequence: CASSQGQPANTGELFF. The CDR3 DNA sequence: TGCGCCAGCAGCCAAGGACAGCCCGCGAACACCGGGGAGCTGTTTTTT.

This clone was recorded a few times. The chain has TRBV11-2 and TRBJ1-5; 7 positions match TRBD1. The V gene end was trimmed by 8 bases and the J gene end by 2 bases; junction bases not matched to a gene: 9. CDR3 length: 15 residues. Germline loops: CDR1 SGHAT, CDR2 FQNNGV. The CDR3, as DNA: TGTGCCAGCTCCCCGACAGGGACTGGCAATCAGCCCCAGCATTTT. This sequence encodes CASSPTGTGNQPQHF.

The chain employs TRBV30 and TRBJ2-1; the D gene is possibly TRBD2 (5 bases). With 1 base removed from V and 9 bases from J, the gap between germline ends came to 13 bases. CDR1 and CDR2 from the germline V gene are GTSNPN and SVGIG (reference sequence). This CDR3 has 13 amino acids. The CDR3 DNA follows: TGTGCCTGGAGTGGCCCCCTAGCCGGTGAGCAGTTCTTC. Its translation is CAWSGPLAGEQFF.